This T cell receptor (beta chain) was documented in a study of blood T cell repertoires in COVID-19. Clinical history as reported by participants underpinned cohort assignment. Clones were sequenced by immunoSEQ multiplex PCR, and TCRdb holds only the in-frame ones, with some missing. The table has about 210,000 clones, 81% seen once. Germline CDR1 and CDR2: LNHDA and SQIVND (reference sequence). The CDR3 has 16 residues. Trimming removed 3 bases from V and 1 base from J, with 13 bases in between. This TCR was recovered from a woman aged 50 to 60 with acute COVID-19. Material for sequencing was PBMCs or T cells enriched from blood (not recorded which). The V and J genes are TRBV19 and TRBJ1-5, with a tentative D call TRBD1 (5 bases). The CDR3 is CASSISSRVSNQPQHF. CDR3 sequence (DNA): TGTGCCAGTAGTATTAGTTCCAGGGTAAGCAATCAGCCCCAGCATTTT.